This T cell receptor beta chain was identified during a study of OX40 agonist ivuxolimab in advanced cancers. In the study overall: A diagnosis of hepatocellular carcinoma, melanoma, renal cell or head and neck cancer was present in dose-escalation patients. Anti-PD-1, anti-PD-L1 or anti-CTLA-4 therapy given earlier was allowed, and roughly 38% had some.

Autoimmune disease history or systemic immunosuppression disqualified patients. Patients had blood sampled at baseline and again on cycle 4 day 1 and cycle 7 day 1. In germline, CDR1 is SGHNT, CDR2 YYREEE (reference sequence). The CDR3 totals 15 residues. The V segment lost 6 bases and the J segment 4 bases; nucleotides outside the gene matches: 5. Sequenced by immunoSEQ multiplex PCR; TCRdb stores in-frame clones only, minus some. Of 65,000 to 85,000 clones listed, approximately 80% were seen once; the top ten hold about 7.3%. The chain combines TRBV5-4 with TRBJ2-5; TRBD2 matches at 14 bases. This specimen consisted of CD4+ or CD8+ T cells sorted from blood, obtained in a trial of the OX40 agonist ivuxolimab. This receptor was taken from an adult with an advanced solid tumor such as melanoma, head and neck, liver or kidney cancer. The CDR3 coding sequence is TGTGCCAGCACCGCGGGACTAGCGGGGGTAGAGACCCAGTACTTC. Protein product: CASTAGLAGVETQYF. Variable domain in full (rest from reference TRBV5-4 and TRBJ2-5): ETGVTQSPTHLIKTRGQQVTLRCSSQSGHNTVSWYQQALGQGPQFIFQYYREEENGRGNFPPRFSGLQFPNYSSELNVNALELDDSALYLCASTAGLAGVETQYFGPGTRLLVL.